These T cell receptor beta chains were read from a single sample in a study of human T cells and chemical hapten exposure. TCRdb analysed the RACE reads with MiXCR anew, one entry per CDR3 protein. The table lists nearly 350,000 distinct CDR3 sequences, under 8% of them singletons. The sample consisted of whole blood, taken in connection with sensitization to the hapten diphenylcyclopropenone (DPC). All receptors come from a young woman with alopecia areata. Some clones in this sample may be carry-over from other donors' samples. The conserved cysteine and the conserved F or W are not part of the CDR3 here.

ASRRAGPTEQF	TRBV6-5	TRBJ2-1
ASSQDWLNTEAF	TRBV4-1	TRBJ1-1
AISEEGTSYEQY	TRBV10-3	TRBJ2-7
ASSQKYNSPLH	TRBV6-5	TRBJ1-6
ASSAKSYSNQPQH	TRBV9	TRBJ1-5
ASSLKTGGTFSYEQY	TRBV7-9	TRBJ2-7
ASRPSMGNGYT	TRBV10-3	TRBJ1-2
ASSLQGVYEQY	TRBV5-4	TRBJ2-7
ASSPTSGTSTSTDTQY	TRBV12-3/TRBV12-4	TRBJ2-3
ASSLVLGDTEAF	TRBV11-2	TRBJ1-1
ASSRGGGRVNTEAF	TRBV12-3/TRBV12-4	TRBJ1-1
ASRKDGDTEAF	TRBV12-3/TRBV12-4	TRBJ1-1
ASSTFSGGGQPQH	TRBV5-5	TRBJ1-5
ASSLMPGQGAYSNQPQH	TRBV5-5	TRBJ1-5
ASSQGTGYTEAF	TRBV3-1	TRBJ1-1
SARAGTVYGYT	TRBV20-1	TRBJ1-2
ASSHSGRPLAAF	TRBV4-1	TRBJ1-1
ASGPGQLNTEAF	TRBV12-5	TRBJ1-1
ASSFSSGYT	TRBV12-3/TRBV12-4	TRBJ1-2
ASSFGATNEKLF	TRBV12-3/TRBV12-4	TRBJ1-4
ASSPGRAEQY	TRBV18	TRBJ2-7
SGMDREGFNQPQH	TRBV20-1	TRBJ1-5
ASSILTGENTEAF	TRBV6-2/TRBV6-3	TRBJ1-1
ASSPTLPSNEKLF	TRBV5-1	TRBJ1-4
ASSPVPTNTGELF	TRBV13	TRBJ2-2
ASSQPGQGWYEQY	TRBV3-1	TRBJ2-7
ASSLVLARNEQY	TRBV7-2	TRBJ2-7
ATHRDRGSGNTIY	TRBV5-4	TRBJ1-3
ASSLIQGAQSPLH	TRBV28	TRBJ1-6
ASSLQGAVGYT	TRBV18	TRBJ1-2
SASPDHRGWETQY	TRBV20-1	TRBJ2-5
SVLLPYTTVVNGYT	TRBV29-1	TRBJ1-2
ASSEVGGLYEQY	TRBV25-1	TRBJ2-7
ASRETGGETQY	TRBV2	TRBJ2-5
ASSYGVDEQY	TRBV6-2/TRBV6-3	TRBJ2-7
SARTATTYEQY	TRBV20-1	TRBJ2-7
SARDPGVLAHPDTQY	TRBV20-1	TRBJ2-3
SASGGAMRTDTQY	TRBV20-1	TRBJ2-3
ASRLQGGAEAF	TRBV6-5	TRBJ1-1
ASSYDWRGENTGELF	TRBV6-5	TRBJ2-2
ASSSRLATSSYNEQF	TRBV6-5	TRBJ2-1
ASSYWDRGLSVTDTQY	TRBV6-5	TRBJ2-3
SVVGLAGAGEQY	TRBV29-1	TRBJ2-7
ASSYRTGNEKLF	TRBV7-2	TRBJ1-4
AITGQVNSPLH	TRBV10-3	TRBJ1-6
ASSEGPGGNFNEQF	TRBV2	TRBJ2-1
ASSLNDLTEAF	TRBV7-9	TRBJ1-1
ASQEDSLQPQH	TRBV25-1	TRBJ1-5
ASSLGTGTPLH	TRBV13	TRBJ1-6
ASSQDREGQETQY	TRBV4-2	TRBJ2-5
ASNQEEF	TRBV5-1	TRBJ2-1
ASSRTGGVQPQH	TRBV7-2	TRBJ1-5